This paragraph reports one T cell receptor beta chain. The data were produced by immunoSEQ multiplex PCR, yet TCRdb's version contains in-frame clones alone and is incomplete. The sample has roughly 56,000 clones; less than 90% are singletons. The data derive from a study of OX40 agonist ivuxolimab in advanced cancers. About the study: Enrolled patients in dose escalation had cancers that were hepatocellular carcinoma, melanoma, renal cell or head and neck cancer.

V dropped 3 bases and J dropped 3 bases, with 14 bases sitting between them. Germline V gene data show CDR1 as KGHSH and CDR2 as LQKENI. The CDR3 consists of 16 residues. Sequencing was performed on CD4+ or CD8+ T cells sorted from blood, taken in a trial of the OX40 agonist ivuxolimab. The receptor's source is an adult with an advanced solid tumor such as melanoma, head and neck, liver or kidney cancer. The chain combines TRBV18 with TRBJ2-2; TRBD1 is a possible D gene (5 bases). The CDR3 DNA sequence: TGTGCCAGCTCACCTGGGGCAGGAGTCGACACCGGGGAGCTGTTTTTT. It codes for CASSPGAGVDTGELFF. Full variable domain (missing parts from reference TRBV18 and TRBJ2-2): NAGVMQNPRHLVRRRGQEARLRCSPMKGHSHVYWYRQLPEEGLKFMVYLQKENIIDESGMPKERFSAEFPKEGPSILRIQQVVRGDSAAYFCASSPGAGVDTGELFFGEGSRLTVL.